This TCR beta chain was sequenced for a study of metastatic and nonmetastatic thyroid tumors. TCRdb re-clonotyped the PCR reads through MiXCR. The table shows approximately 22,000 clones, with 13% occurring only once. All patients were untreated before thyroid surgery. The sequence derives from a female donor with papillary thyroid cancer or a benign thyroid nodule (not recorded which). Some clones in this sample may be carry-over from other donors' samples. Input material: blood.

CDR3 amino acids: CATSIIAGETQYF. The CDR3, as DNA: TGTGCCACCAGCATAATAGCGGGAGAGACCCAGTACTTC. V is TRBV15 and J is TRBJ2-5, with TRBD2 identical over 7 bases. The CDR3 sequence is 13 residues long. Looked up from germline, CDR1 is LNHNV and CDR2 is YYDKDF (reference sequence). V shed 4 bases and J 4 bases; nucleotides not matched to a gene: 3.